Included here is one T cell receptor (beta chain) sequence, with context. Its target antigen remains unknown. No base quality information exists; no much larger clone differs at one position. The entry originates in a study of long-term antiretroviral therapy in people with HIV (dated by TCRdb to 2021 to 2024). Notes on the research overall: The earliest samples were collected roughly a decade before the 2015 WHO recommendation for immediate ART, at a time when ART was usually postponed until CD4 counts fell. A retrospective serial study tested whether changes in peripheral blood TRB repertoire composition and diversity were associated with ART initiation and durable HIV suppression. From some 30 adults with confirmed HIV infection, the cohort provided approximately 210 cryopreserved PBMC samples, gathered serially across a mean of around 6 years (range 1-12). Of the 30 or so participants with HIV, approximately twelve were female. No cross-contamination during QIAcube processing was seen in test extractions of a monoclonal T-cell line run alongside 30 to 35 polyclonal samples.

The immunoSEQ hsTCRB v3.0 assay was used at survey level resolution to sequence the TRB variable region. The targeted TRB sequencing depth was roughly 40,000-55,000 T-cell genomes per sample. An Illumina MiSeq with a v3 150-cycle kit was used to sequence the pooled TRB libraries. Concerning the study's data processing: Analysis of repertoires was carried out in R inside a reproducible Nextflow workflow spanning QC, data transformation and analysis. LymphoSeq2, an R package for AIRR-Seq data exploration, was used to implement custom analyses. A few samples yielding fewer than 5000 total TRB sequences were excluded, leaving 150 to 200 analyzed HIV repertoires. Among the roughly 190 retained HIV repertoires, approximately 57 were collected before ART initiation and over 120 were collected after ART initiation. Each repertoire was downsampled to 5000 TRB nucleotide sequences, and summary statistics were averaged across 100 downsampling iterations. The analysis kept only TRB sequences whose CDR3 regions were at least seven amino acids long. Diversity was assessed using a clonality score derived from Shannon entropy and using the Gini coefficient. Repertoire networks linked the top 5000 CDR3 amino acid sequences whenever two sequences differed by an edit distance of one. GLIPH2 predicted antigen specificity groups and MHC restriction for TRB CDR3 amino acid sequences. To flag known associations with CMV, EBV, HIV or tissue antigens, CDR3 amino acid sequences were compared against VDJdb and McPAS-TCR. Pre-ART, post-ART and control groups were compared with Wilcoxon signed-rank tests and Holm-Bonferroni correction. What TCRdb holds here is the immuneACCESS table cut down to in-frame rearrangements. Part of the clones is not present; checked against another copy, under half of the missing clones reflect an unresolved V gene, and the others are unexplained. Clone size and the V and J calls come from that table; the DNA yielded D and trimming. In this sample the table shows under 50,000 clones, around 93% of which occur a single time. The top ten clonotypes cover 2.2% of the sample.

The paper's findings and limits, for the study overall: Because cell numbers in pre-ART samples were limited, unsorted PBMC were profiled instead of sorted CD4+ and CD8+ T cells. Samples dated from about 2003 to 2018, and the ART regimens used may be less effective than current ones. Compared with controls, HIV repertoires had narrower CDR3 length ranges, and the network structure pointed to an antigen-experienced repertoire that shifted only slightly toward naive after ART. No data were available on ART adherence, viral resistance or therapy changes, limiting inferences about post-ART repertoire changes. Expanded TRB clones identified before ART initiation dominated the repertoire across all time points, though the dominance fluctuated and decreased in many PLHIV after ART. A significant increase in TRB diversity was found to be associated with ART initiation, although TRB diversity was observed to remain significantly below that of transplant donor controls even after long-term ART. Limited PBMC availability meant only the TCR beta chain was sequenced, without alpha chain pairing.

From the cysteine up to the phenylalanine, the CDR3 has a length of 15 residues. CDR3 DNA only is kept here, 45 bases in frame from base 1. The germline V gene encodes CDR1 MNHNS and CDR2 SASEGT. V trim: 4 bases; J trim: 2 bases; unmatched bases: 3. To be included, a participant needed at least one PBMC sample from before ART initiation plus at least two post-ART samples. Treatment was received in the United States of America by all participants with HIV. Before DNA extraction, cryopreserved samples of 1-10 million PBMC were thawed and washed. At the time of the earliest PBMC sample, participants with HIV were aged between roughly 20 and 54 years. PBMC samples from each participant spanned 1-4 timepoints before ART initiation and 2-8 timepoints after ART initiation, with a median of 7 samples. For every participant, serial HIV viral load, CD4+ T-cell count, ART history and demographic data were obtained. A Qiagen kit on a QIAcube was used to extract genomic DNA from unsorted PBMC, with samples processed in batches of 12.

The sequencing used unsorted PBMCs, collected around 9.2 years after starting antiretroviral therapy. The chain was built from TRBV6-1 and TRBJ2-2; TRBD2 matches 8 bases in the middle. This clonotype originated in a man between 25 and 39 years old with HIV. The CDR3 protein sequence reads: CASSGSGVNTGELFF. The DNA reads as follows: TGTGCCAGCAGTGGTAGCGGGGTCAACACCGGGGAGCTGTTTTTT.